This T cell receptor beta chain was sequenced in a study of blood T cells in healthy people across ages. Findings and caveats of the study: The long-lived group displayed more naive CD4+ cells, plus higher diversity, than the aged donors did.

A second roughly 6 to 11 cycle PCR used barcoded and J-beta primers. TCRdb re-called the 5' RACE reads through MiXCR, storing one row per CDR3 protein. The sample carries 550,000 to 800,000 distinct CDR3 sequences, about 34% recorded once. On this clonotype: Antigen: not known.

The CDR3 extends over 15 amino acids. V was shortened by 1 base and J by 5 bases, with 11 bases between the two germline ends. CDR1 and CDR2 from the germline V gene are LGHNA and YNFKEQ. Sequenced: blood. V gene TRBV4-2 combines with J gene TRBJ2-2; D perhaps matches TRBD2 (6 bases). This receptor was identified in a woman aged 80 or older in good health. The CDR3 DNA is TGTGCCAGCAGCCAAGGTCTTCTAGCGACCGGGGAGCTGTTTTTT. Protein sequence: CASSQGLLATGELFF.